This TCR beta chain originates from a study of cytomegalovirus exposure and HLA in healthy donors. Study outcomes and limitations: Cytomegalovirus association was assigned to about 180 TCR beta chains. By a later analysis, the bulk of CMV-associated TCR beta chains appeared HLA-restricted. One variant, a missense change in DCLRE1C, was linked in a later analysis to TCR beta V- and J-gene trimming.

Although they were nominally healthy when sampled, donors likely had unrecorded immune exposures. PCR employed 60 Vbeta and 13 Jbeta primers. Assay: immunoSEQ multiplex PCR; the TCRdb copy retains only in-frame clones and omits some. This sample has approximately 32,000 clones, with around 80% found just once. Germline CDR1 reads KGHSH; CDR2 reads LQKENI. J was trimmed by 1 base and V by 4 bases; bases with no gene match: 5. The CDR3 has 15 amino acids. As to this clone: The antigen is undetermined.

V gene TRBV18 combines with J gene TRBJ2-7, with 9 bases matching TRBD1. This TCR came from a woman aged 18-35 years in good health and CMV-seronegative. The sequenced sample was PBMCs. CDR3 nucleotides: TGTGCCAGCTCACTTAATGACAGGGGGTCCTACGAGCAGTACTTC. It encodes CASSLNDRGSYEQYF.